These 27 T cell receptor beta chains were all obtained from the same sample, sequenced in a study of T cell responses to AZD1222 COVID-19 vaccine. The data were produced by immunoSEQ multiplex PCR, yet TCRdb's version contains in-frame clones alone and is incomplete. The sample has 130,000 to 150,000 clones, just over 90% seen once. Sequencing was performed on peripheral blood, taken on day 0 of MenACWY control vaccination. The origin of the receptors is an adult in good health.

This chain connects TRBV7-9 to TRBJ1-2; TRBD1 agrees at 9 bases. The J segment lost 3 bases and the V segment lost 3 bases, leaving 5 bases of the junction unmatched. This CDR3 is 15 amino acids long. Germline V gene lookup returns CDR1 SEHNR and CDR2 FQNEAQ (reference sequence). CDR3: CASSFTGTGHYGYTF. As DNA, the CDR3 is TGTGCCAGCAGCTTTACCGGGACAGGGCACTATGGCTACACCTTC.

The chain couples TRBV24-1 to TRBJ2-1; 8 bases fit TRBD2. The CDR3 spans 15 residues. Unmatched junction bases numbered 9, after V lost 4 bases and J lost 8 bases. Germline CDR1 and CDR2: KGHDR and SFDVKD. The CDR3 sequence: CATSEPSGSFDEQFF. CDR3 DNA sequence: TGTGCCACCAGTGAACCCAGCGGGAGCTTTGATGAGCAGTTCTTC.

The rearrangement joins TRBV12-5 to TRBJ1-4, with D hard to call. V lost 3 bases, J lost 8 bases, and 19 bases lay in between. This CDR3 has 16 amino acids. Per the germline V gene, CDR1 is LGHNT and CDR2 is FRNRAP. The CDR3: CASGLYPSMTREKLFF. CDR3 nucleotides: TGTGCTAGTGGTTTATACCCCAGTATGACTAGGGAAAAACTGTTTTTT.

This chain joins TRBV12-3 or TRBV12-4 and TRBJ1-6; no clear D. CDR3 length: 13 residues. Trimming left V 6 bases short and J 6 bases short, with 9 bases between. CDR3: CASSPPGNSPLHF. The CDR3 nucleotides read TGTGCCAGCAGCCCACCGGGTAATTCACCCCTCCACTTT.

The chain couples TRBV5-1 to TRBJ1-1, with D unresolved. V lost 6 bases and J lost 0, with 18 bases in between. The germline gives CDR1 SGHRS, CDR2 YFSETQ. CDR3 length: 16 residues. The CDR3 DNA sequence: TGCGCCAGCACCTTAGGTGGAAACAACATGAACACTGAAGCTTTCTTT. It translates to CASTLGGNNMNTEAFF.

This chain connects TRBV19 to TRBJ1-5; the match to TRBD1 covers 8 bases. Germline CDR1 and CDR2: LNHDA and SQIVND (reference sequence). Losses at the gene ends were 7 bases for V and 3 bases for J; bases not matched to a gene: 8. The CDR3 has 15 amino acids. The CDR3 nucleotides read TGTGCCAGTAAGGGACAGGTCCTCTTCAATCAGCCCCAGCATTTT. The encoded protein is CASKGQVLFNQPQHF.

The chain recombines TRBV7-9 with TRBJ1-6; D possibly corresponds to TRBD1 (5 bases). The ends were cut back, 10 bases at V and 11 bases at J, with 21 bases in the middle. Germline CDR1 is SEHNR and CDR2 is FQNEAQ (reference sequence). The CDR3 totals 14 residues. The CDR3 loop reads CAIQAGFEEAPLHF. Here the CDR3 DNA reads TGTGCCATTCAAGCAGGGTTTGAGGAGGCACCCCTCCACTTT.

This chain connects TRBV2 to TRBJ1-6; unclear D gene. Germline V CDR1 and CDR2: SNHLY, FYNNEI. Trimming took off 7 bases at V and 10 bases at J, with 14 bases between the two ends. There are 13 residues in the CDR3. The CDR3 DNA reads TGTGCCAGCAATCTTTCCTGGCAATCACCCCTCCACTTT. Its protein is CASNLSWQSPLHF.

This chain joins TRBV4-2 and TRBJ2-7; a possible D gene is TRBD1 (5 bases). CDR1 is LGHNA and CDR2 is YNFKEQ in the germline V gene. Trimming left V 2 bases short and J 4 bases short, with 21 bases between. The CDR3 loop spans 17 amino acids. The CDR3 here is CASSQRDQGLKGYEQYF. CDR3 coding DNA: TGTGCCAGCAGCCAAAGGGATCAGGGCCTCAAGGGTTACGAGCAGTACTTC.

The V and J genes are TRBV19 and TRBJ1-5, with D unresolved. Trimming stripped 3 bases from V and 2 bases from J, with 8 bases between. The germline gives CDR1 LNHDA, CDR2 SQIVND (reference sequence). This CDR3 is 14 amino acids long. CDR3 region: CASSISSGNQPQHF. Here the CDR3 DNA reads TGTGCCAGTAGTATCTCGAGCGGCAATCAGCCCCAGCATTTT.

This clone has just a few counts. J is TRBJ1-1 and V is TRBV15; D unclear. V lost 3 bases to trimming and J lost 0 bases, with 11 bases between them. The CDR3 runs to 15 residues. CDR1 is LNHNV, CDR2 YYDKDF, per germline (reference sequence). Written as DNA, the CDR3 is TGTGCCACCAGCAGCCTCCCCGGGGTGAACACTGAAGCTTTCTTT. This encodes CATSSLPGVNTEAFF.

The chain links TRBV19 to TRBJ2-1, with D perhaps TRBD2 (6 bases). V lost 5 bases and J lost 6, with 14 bases in between. The germline CDR1 and CDR2 sequences are LNHDA and SQIVND (reference sequence). There are 14 residues in the CDR3. The CDR3 spells CASSFGLAINEQFF. For the CDR3, the DNA is TGTGCCAGTAGTTTCGGGCTAGCGATCAATGAGCAGTTCTTC.

The chain links TRBV18 to TRBJ1-5; perhaps TRBD1 as D (5 bases). Between the trimmed V and J ends, which lost 2 bases and 0 bases, there was a span of 20 bases. Per the germline V gene, CDR1 is KGHSH and CDR2 is LQKENI. The CDR3 loop spans 19 amino acids. In nucleotides, the CDR3 is TGTGCCAGCTCACCATTTTCAGGGTCGGGGAGCTATAGCAATCAGCCCCAGCATTTT. This codes for CASSPFSGSGSYSNQPQHF.

The J gene is TRBJ1-5, the V gene TRBV6-1, with D perhaps matching TRBD1 (5 bases). The CDR3 runs to 16 residues. From germline, CDR1 is MNHNS and CDR2 SASEGT. Trimming took 0 bases from V and 6 from J, leaving 15 bases between them. CDR3 bases: TGTGCCAGCAGTGAAGCGGGTGGAGGGGTCGGTCAGCCCCAGCATTTT. It codes for CASSEAGGGVGQPQHF.

This rearrangement joins TRBV11-2 to TRBJ1-1; the D gene is possibly TRBD1 (5 bases). CDR3 size: 14 residues. Germline lookup yields CDR1 SGHAT and CDR2 FQNNGV. V shed 1 base and J shed 2 bases, with 8 bases lying between them. The chain's CDR3 is CASSLGQHNTEAFF. The CDR3 DNA follows: TGTGCCAGCAGCTTAGGACAGCATAACACTGAAGCTTTCTTT. The whole variable domain, remainder taken from reference TRBV11-2 and TRBJ1-1, is EAGVAQSPRYKIIEKRQSVAFWCNPISGHATLYWYQQILGQGPKLLIQFQNNGVVDDSQLPKDRFSAERLKGVDSTLKIQPAKLEDSAVYLCASSLGQHNTEAFFGQGTRLTVV.

J is TRBJ2-6 and V is TRBV29-1; D not certain. V was trimmed by 4 bases and J by 3 bases, leaving 16 bases between them. In germline, CDR1 is SQVTM, CDR2 ANQGSEA. This CDR3 comprises 16 residues. In DNA, the CDR3 is TGCAGCGTTGTTATACGCCGGGCCTATGGGGCCAACGTCCTGACTTTC. It yields the protein CSVVIRRAYGANVLTF.

The chain recombines TRBV7-9 with TRBJ2-7; D might be TRBD1 or TRBD2, each matching 5 bases. Trimming shortened V by 6 bases and J by 6 bases, and 24 bases separated the two germline ends. CDR3 length: 16 amino acids. Germline lookup yields CDR1 SEHNR and CDR2 FQNEAQ (reference sequence). The CDR3 protein is CASSLYSGTSMAEQYF. The CDR3 nucleotides are TGTGCCAGCAGTCTATACTCCGGGACCTCAATGGCCGAGCAGTACTTC.

The rearrangement uses TRBV6-5 and TRBJ1-5; no firm D call. CDR3 length: 12 amino acids. The V gene lost 8 bases and the J gene lost 3 bases, with 8 bases spanning the gap. Germline V gene sequence: CDR1 MNHEY, CDR2 SVGAGI. Written as DNA, the CDR3 is TGTGCCAGCCGGGATCCCAATCAGCCCCAGCATTTT. Translating it yields CASRDPNQPQHF.

The chain is built from TRBV9 and TRBJ2-3; D is possibly TRBD1 (5 bases). This CDR3 has 16 residues. Per the germline V gene, CDR1 is SGDLS and CDR2 is YYNGEE. Trimming cost V 0 bases and J 3 bases, with 14 bases left between them. The DNA for the CDR3 is TGTGCCAGCAGCGTAGTTTTTAATCCAGGGACAGATACGCAGTATTTT. Its translation: CASSVVFNPGTDTQYF. Based on the CDR3 plus reference TRBV9 and TRBJ2-3, the full variable domain is DSGVTQTPKHLITATGQRVTLRCSPRSGDLSVYWYQQSLDQGLQFLIQYYNGEERAKGNILERFSAQQFPDLHSELNLSSLELGDSALYFCASSVVFNPGTDTQYFGPGTRLTVL.

The chain uses TRBV30 and TRBJ1-5; D unresolved. Trimming cost V 1 base and J 9 bases, with 10 bases left between them. The CDR3 loop spans 12 amino acids. Germline V lookup: CDR1 GTSNPN, CDR2 SVGIG (reference sequence). Here the CDR3 DNA reads TGTGCCTGGAGTGCAGGCCAGGCGCCCCAGCATTTT. Protein sequence: CAWSAGQAPQHF.

This chain links TRBV27 with TRBJ2-7; D is perhaps TRBD1 or TRBD2 (5 bases each). V was cut by 3 bases and J by 6 bases, with 18 bases left in between. The CDR3 sequence is 15 residues long. Germline CDR1 MNHEY, CDR2 SMNVEV (reference sequence). CDR3: CASSFSRGLRGEQYF. Here the CDR3 DNA reads TGTGCCAGCAGTTTTTCAAGAGGGCTAAGGGGCGAGCAGTACTTC.

Written as DNA, the CDR3 is TGTGCCTGGAGTGGGACAGACTCTGGAAACACCATATATTTT. Translated, it gives CAWSGTDSGNTIYF. The V gene is TRBV30, the J gene TRBJ1-3, with TRBD1 as a possible D gene (6 bases). Trimming took off 1 base at V and 0 bases at J, with 7 bases between the two ends. Germline CDR1 GTSNPN, CDR2 SVGIG (reference sequence). The CDR3 is 14 amino acids.

This clone has a single count. This chain uses TRBV6-5 with TRBJ2-1, with TRBD2 as a possible D gene (5 bases). From germline, CDR1 is MNHEY and CDR2 SVGAGI. V gave up 7 bases and J gave up 5 bases, with 18 bases separating them. The CDR3 contains 15 residues. CDR3 sequence reads: CASTTTWGANNEQFF. CDR3 nucleotides: TGTGCCAGCACCACTACGTGGGGAGCCAACAATGAGCAGTTCTTC.

This chain joins TRBV7-9 and TRBJ1-1; D uncertain. Between the trimmed V and J ends, which lost 3 bases and 1 base, there was a span of 9 bases. CDR1 is SEHNR, CDR2 FQNEAQ, per germline (reference sequence). The CDR3 length is 14 residues. The CDR3 loop reads CASSFGQANTEAFF. The CDR3 DNA reads as TGTGCCAGCAGCTTTGGGCAGGCGAACACTGAAGCTTTCTTT. Drawing the rest from reference TRBV7-9 and TRBJ1-1, the complete variable domain is DTGVSQNPRHKITKRGQNVTFRCDPISEHNRLYWYRQTLGQGPEFLTYFQNEAQLEKSRLLSDRFSAERPKGSFSTLEIQRTEQGDSAMYLCASSFGQANTEAFFGQGTRLTVV.

The chain links TRBV7-2 to TRBJ2-5, with 8 bases identical to TRBD1. Trimming took 5 bases from V and 5 from J; bases not matched to a gene: 13. This CDR3 region has 16 residues. Looked up from germline, CDR1 is SGHTA and CDR2 is FQGNSA. The CDR3 reads CASSGTGTGLGETQYF. Written as DNA, the CDR3 is TGTGCCAGCAGCGGCACCGGGACAGGCCTCGGGGAGACCCAGTACTTC.

The chain joins TRBV28 to TRBJ1-3; D perhaps matches TRBD1 (6 bases). CDR3 size: 14 residues. Germline CDR1 reads MDHEN; CDR2 reads SYDVKM. V lost 6 bases to trimming and J lost 3 bases, with 12 bases between them. Written as DNA, the CDR3 is TGTGCCAGCAGGACCCACAGGGATGGAAACACCATATATTTT. Its protein is CASRTHRDGNTIYF.

With regard to this clone: This same CDR3 is encoded by further DNA sequences in the sample. V and J are TRBV4-1 and TRBJ1-5, with D unclear. Germline V gives CDR1 MGHRA, CDR2 YSYEKL. Trimming took 6 bases from V and 1 from J, leaving 7 bases between them. The CDR3 has 13 amino acids. The CDR3: CASSRGSNQPQHF. In DNA form, the CDR3 reads TGCGCCAGCAGTAGAGGGAGCAATCAGCCCCAGCATTTT.